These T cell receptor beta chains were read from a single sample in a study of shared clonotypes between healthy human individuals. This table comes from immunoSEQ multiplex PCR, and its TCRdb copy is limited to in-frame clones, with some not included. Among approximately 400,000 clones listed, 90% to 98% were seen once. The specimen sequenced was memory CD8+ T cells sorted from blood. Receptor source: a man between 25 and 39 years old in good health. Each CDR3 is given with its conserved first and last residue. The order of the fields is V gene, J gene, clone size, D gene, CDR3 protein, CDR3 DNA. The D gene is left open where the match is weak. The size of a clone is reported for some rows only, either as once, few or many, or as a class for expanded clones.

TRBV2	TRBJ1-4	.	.	CASRDINEKLFF	TGTGCCAGCAGGGACATTAATGAAAAACTGTTTTTT
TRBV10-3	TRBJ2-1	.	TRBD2	CAIRGRLAGDDEQFF	TGTGCCATCAGGGGACGACTAGCGGGAGATGATGAGCAGTTCTTC
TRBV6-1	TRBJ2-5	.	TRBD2	CASRVVLAGRETQYF	TGTGCCAGCAGGGTGGTACTAGCGGGCCGAGAGACCCAGTACTTC
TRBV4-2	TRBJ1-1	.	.	CASSQAGVDNTEAFF	TGTGCCAGCAGCCAAGCGGGAGTAGACAACACTGAAGCTTTCTTT
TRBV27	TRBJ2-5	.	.	CASCERQETQYF	TGTGCCAGCTGTGAACGTCAAGAGACCCAGTACTTC
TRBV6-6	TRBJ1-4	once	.	CATTPRRQEKLFF	TGTGCCACCACCCCCCGTAGACAGGAAAAACTGTTTTTT
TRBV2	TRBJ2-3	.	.	CASSDQQVGSRVPDTQYF	TGTGCCAGCAGTGATCAACAAGTGGGATCTAGAGTCCCAGATACGCAGTATTTT
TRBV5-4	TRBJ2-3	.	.	CASSLQGTYTDTQYF	TGTGCCAGCAGTCTACAGGGTACTTACACAGATACGCAGTATTTT
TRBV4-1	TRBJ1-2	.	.	CASSQDPDPANYGYTF	TGCGCCAGCAGCCAAGACCCGGACCCCGCTAACTATGGCTACACCTTC
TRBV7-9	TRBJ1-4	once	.	CASSLLAGTLEKLFF	TGTGCCAGCAGCTTATTGGCGGGGACTTTAGAAAAACTGTTTTTT
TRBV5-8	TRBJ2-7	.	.	CASSLNGPDYEQYF	TGTGCCAGCAGCTTGAATGGGCCTGACTACGAGCAGTACTTC
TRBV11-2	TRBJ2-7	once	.	CASSSGVYEQYF	TGTGCCAGCAGCTCCGGGGTCTACGAGCAGTACTTC
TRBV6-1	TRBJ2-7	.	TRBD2	CASSDRGGPYEQYF	TGTGCCAGCAGTGATCGGGGAGGGCCCTACGAGCAGTACTTC
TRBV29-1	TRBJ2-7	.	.	CSVEDRVAGEQYF	TGCAGCGTTGAAGATAGAGTTGCTGGCGAGCAGTACTTC
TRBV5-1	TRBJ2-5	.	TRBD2	CASSFSGRSGETQYF	TGCGCCAGCAGCTTTAGCGGGAGATCGGGAGAGACCCAGTACTTC
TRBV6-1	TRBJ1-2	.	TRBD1	CASRRQGGNYGYTF	TGTGCCAGCAGGCGACAGGGGGGTAACTATGGCTACACCTTC
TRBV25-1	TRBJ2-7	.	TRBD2	CASSEKREASLIYEQYF	TGTGCCAGCAGTGAAAAGCGGGAGGCCTCCCTTATCTACGAGCAGTACTTC
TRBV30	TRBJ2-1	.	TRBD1	CAWSTGVSSYNEQFF	TGTGCCTGGAGTACAGGGGTCAGCTCCTACAATGAGCAGTTCTTC
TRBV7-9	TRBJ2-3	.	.	CASRSGRDTQYF	TGTGCCAGCAGGTCAGGGCGAGATACGCAGTATTTT
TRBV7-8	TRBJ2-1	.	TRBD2	CASSLALAGAGGNEQFF	TGTGCCAGCAGCTTAGCGCTAGCGGGGGCTGGGGGCAATGAGCAGTTCTTC
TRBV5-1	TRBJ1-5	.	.	CASSLEGQNQPQHF	TGCGCCAGCAGCTTGGAGGGTCAGAATCAGCCCCAGCATTTT
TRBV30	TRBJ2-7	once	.	CAWRSRVSRVLDEQYF	TGTGCCTGGAGGAGTAGAGTTAGCCGGGTTCTCGACGAGCAGTACTTC
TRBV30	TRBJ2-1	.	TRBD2	CAWKTGRALEFF	TGTGCCTGGAAGACGGGGAGGGCCTTGGAGTTCTTC
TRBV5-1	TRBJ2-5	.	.	CASSLAGRKPPQETQYF	TGCGCCAGCAGCTTGGCCGGGCGGAAACCGCCCCAAGAGACCCAGTACTTC
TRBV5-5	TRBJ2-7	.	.	CASSLEGVAVYEQYF	TGTGCCAGCAGCTTGGAAGGAGTGGCTGTCTACGAGCAGTACTTC
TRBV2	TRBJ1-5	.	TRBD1	CASSGEGGAGNQPQHF	TGTGCCAGCAGTGGGGAAGGGGGCGCAGGCAATCAGCCCCAGCATTTT
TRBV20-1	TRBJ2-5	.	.	CSAHLKETQYF	TGCAGTGCTCACCTTAAAGAGACCCAGTACTTC